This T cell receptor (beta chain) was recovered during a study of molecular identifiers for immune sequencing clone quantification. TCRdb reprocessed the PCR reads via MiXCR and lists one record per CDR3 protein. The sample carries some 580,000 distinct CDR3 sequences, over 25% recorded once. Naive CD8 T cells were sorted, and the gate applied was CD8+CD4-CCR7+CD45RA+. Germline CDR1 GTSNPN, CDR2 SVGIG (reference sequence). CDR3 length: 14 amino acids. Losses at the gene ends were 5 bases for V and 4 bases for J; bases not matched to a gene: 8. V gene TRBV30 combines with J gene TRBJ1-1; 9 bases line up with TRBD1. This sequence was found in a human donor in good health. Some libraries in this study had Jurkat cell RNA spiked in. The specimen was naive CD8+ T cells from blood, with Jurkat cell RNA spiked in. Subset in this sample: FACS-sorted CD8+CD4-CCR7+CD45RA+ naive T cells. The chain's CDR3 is CAWGWDREVTEAFF. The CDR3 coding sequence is TGTGCCTGGGGCTGGGACAGGGAGGTCACTGAAGCTTTCTTT.